Below are 16 T cell receptor beta chains sequenced from a single sample in a study of blood T cell repertoires in COVID-19. Sequenced by immunoSEQ multiplex PCR; TCRdb stores in-frame clones only, minus some. Counted here are about 150,000 clones, around 79% occurring once; the ten biggest clones make up around 5%. Sequencing input: peripheral blood. All receptors derive from a woman aged 70 to 79 with COVID-19, enrolled during active disease.

A note on this clone: In the same sample, other DNA sequences code for this CDR3. The chain is built from TRBV9 and TRBJ1-3; 8 bases are shared with TRBD1. From germline, CDR1 is SGDLS and CDR2 YYNGEE. The V segment lost 3 bases and the J segment 7 bases; nucleotides outside the gene matches: 6. The CDR3 extends over 14 amino acids. The CDR3 nucleotides read TGTGCCAGCAGCGCTGGGACAGGAGGGAACACCATATATTTT. Translating gives CASSAGTGGNTIYF.

This clone was counted a single time. The J gene is TRBJ1-2, the V gene TRBV7-3, with 7 nucleotides matching TRBD1. V shed 2 bases and J 2 bases; nucleotides not matched to a gene: 5. Germline V lookup: CDR1 SGHTA, CDR2 FQGTGA. The CDR3 contains 15 residues. CDR3 DNA: TGTGCCAGCAGCTTATCAGGGGGGCAGAACTATGGCTACACCTTC. This codes for CASSLSGGQNYGYTF.

This clone has a single count. The J gene is TRBJ1-1, the V gene TRBV3-1 (or the pseudogene TRBV3-2), with a tentative D call TRBD1 (5 bases). Germline CDR1 is LGHDT and CDR2 is YNNKEL (reference sequence). This CDR3 has 15 amino acids. V was shortened by 5 bases and J by 4 bases, with 17 bases between the two germline ends. This CDR3 reads CASSSKGSGGTEAFF. The DNA of the CDR3 is TGTGCCAGCAGCTCGAAAGGGTCGGGGGGCACTGAAGCTTTCTTT.

The chain links TRBV7-9 to TRBJ1-6; D unclear. Trimming removed 1 base from V and 6 bases from J, with 7 bases in between. The CDR3 is 14 residues long. The germline CDR1 and CDR2 sequences are SEHNR and FQNEAQ (reference sequence). This CDR3 reads CASSLGQSNSPLHF. The CDR3, as DNA: TGTGCCAGCAGCTTAGGCCAGTCTAATTCACCCCTCCACTTT.

The V call is TRBV18, the J call TRBJ1-1; 10 bases line up with TRBD1. The V and J ends lost 5 bases and 4 bases, in that order; junction bases with no gene match: 10. The CDR3 consists of 16 residues. In germline, CDR1 is KGHSH, CDR2 LQKENI. Here the CDR3 reads CASSSFRDRGSTEAFF. DNA for the CDR3: TGTGCCAGCTCATCCTTCCGGGACAGGGGCTCCACTGAAGCTTTCTTT.

The V and J genes are TRBV7-9 and TRBJ2-3, with 8 bases lining up with TRBD2. Germline assignment: CDR1 SEHNR and CDR2 FQNEAQ (reference sequence). V trimming: 4 bases; J trimming: 2 bases; junction bases outside the gene matches: 8. The CDR3 is 16 amino acids. This CDR3 is CASSSGASGHTDTQYF. CDR3 nucleotide sequence: TGTGCCAGCAGCTCGGGGGCTAGCGGGCACACAGATACGCAGTATTTT.

This chain uses TRBV7-3 with TRBJ2-1; TRBD1 matches 11 bases. Germline V CDR1 and CDR2: SGHTA, FQGTGA. Trimming cost V 3 bases and J 7 bases; bases outside gene matches: 5. This CDR3 comprises 15 residues. The CDR3 reads CASSFTGTGGNEQFF. The CDR3 DNA reads as TGTGCCAGCAGCTTTACCGGGACAGGGGGAAATGAGCAGTTCTTC.

This clone was seen only a few times. The gene calls are TRBV3-1 (or the pseudogene TRBV3-2) and TRBJ1-2, with 7 bases matching TRBD1. CDR3 length: 14 residues. Looked up from germline, CDR1 is LGHDT and CDR2 is YNNKEL (reference sequence). Unmatched junction bases numbered 9, after V lost 6 bases and J lost 5 bases. CDR3 sequence (DNA): TGTGCCAGCAGTCCACCGGGACAGAAATATGGCTACACCTTC. Protein product: CASSPPGQKYGYTF.

A single count supports this clone. This sequence joins TRBV12-3 or TRBV12-4 and TRBJ2-7; D perhaps matches TRBD1 (6 bases). Trimming shortened V by 3 bases and J by 3 bases, and 6 bases separated the two germline ends. This CDR3 comprises 12 residues. CDR3 loop: CASSFRGYEQYF. In nucleotides, the CDR3 is TGTGCCAGCAGTTTCAGGGGCTACGAGCAGTACTTC.

This sequence joins TRBV19 and TRBJ1-1; the match to TRBD1 covers 9 bases. Losses at the gene ends were 5 bases for V and 5 bases for J; bases not matched to a gene: 9. Germline V lookup: CDR1 LNHDA, CDR2 SQIVND (reference sequence). The CDR3 length is 15 residues. The CDR3 DNA reads TGTGCCAGTAGTTCCCAACAGGGGGCCGGGACTGAAGCTTTCTTT. Amino acids: CASSSQQGAGTEAFF.

The chain uses TRBV28 and TRBJ2-1; D possibly corresponds to TRBD2 (7 bases). CDR1 is MDHEN and CDR2 is SYDVKM in the germline V gene. CDR3 length equals 15 residues. The germline V and J ends were trimmed by 3 bases and 2 bases, with 11 bases remaining between them. The DNA for the CDR3 is TGTGCCAGCAGTTTCGCGGGGGCCCCCTACAATGAGCAGTTCTTC. Encoded protein: CASSFAGAPYNEQFF.

This rearrangement joins TRBV7-2 to TRBJ2-7; tentatively, D is TRBD2 (6 bases). This CDR3 contains 15 residues. Germline-derived CDR1 and CDR2 are SGHTA and FQGNSA. Trimming removed 2 bases at V and 7 bases at J, with 18 bases between. The CDR3 DNA reads TGTGCCAGCAGCTTACCCCGGGGACTCGGTGGTGAGCAGTACTTC. Its translation: CASSLPRGLGGEQYF. The full variable domain, its missing parts supplied by reference TRBV7-2 and TRBJ2-7, is GAGVSQSPSNKVTEKGKDVELRCDPISGHTALYWYRQSLGQGLEFLIYFQGNSAPDKSGLPSDRFSAERTGGSVSTLTIQRTQQEDSAVYLCASSLPRGLGGEQYFGPGTRLTVT.

This clone showed up just a few times. The rearrangement links TRBV29-1 to TRBJ1-2, with D tentatively TRBD1 (6 bases). Germline V gives CDR1 SQVTM, CDR2 ANQGSEA. The germline V and J ends were trimmed by 3 bases and 5 bases, with 16 bases remaining between them. The CDR3 is 14 amino acids. CDR3 loop: CSVETRGAAYGYTF. Written as DNA, the CDR3 is TGCAGCGTTGAGACCCGGGGGGCTGCATATGGCTACACCTTC.

The chain combines TRBV7-2 with TRBJ2-7; D call uncertain. Trimming pared 5 bases from V and 1 base from J, leaving 18 bases between. Germline values: CDR1 SGHTA, CDR2 FQGNSA. The CDR3 is 16 amino acids. The CDR3 nucleotides are TGTGCCAGCAGCCCCGAAGGTCAGACTCTTTCCTACGAGCAGTACTTC. Translating gives CASSPEGQTLSYEQYF.

This chain uses TRBV5-1 with TRBJ2-1, with D maybe TRBD1 (6 bases). Germline V lookup: CDR1 SGHRS, CDR2 YFSETQ. This CDR3 is 16 amino acids long. The V gene lost 4 bases and the J gene lost 0 bases, with 14 bases spanning the gap. The CDR3 region is CASSRVGARSYNEQFF. CDR3 DNA: TGCGCCAGCAGCCGAGTGGGGGCCCGCTCCTACAATGAGCAGTTCTTC.

This chain's CDR3 is CASSLNGRGRNGYTF. The CDR3 coding sequence is TGTGCCAGCAGCTTAAACGGACGGGGAAGGAATGGCTACACCTTC. The genes are TRBV7-3 and TRBJ1-2; no reliable D call. Germline loops: CDR1 SGHTA, CDR2 FQGTGA. CDR3 length: 15 amino acids. V was clipped by 1 base and J by 6 bases, with 15 bases between them.